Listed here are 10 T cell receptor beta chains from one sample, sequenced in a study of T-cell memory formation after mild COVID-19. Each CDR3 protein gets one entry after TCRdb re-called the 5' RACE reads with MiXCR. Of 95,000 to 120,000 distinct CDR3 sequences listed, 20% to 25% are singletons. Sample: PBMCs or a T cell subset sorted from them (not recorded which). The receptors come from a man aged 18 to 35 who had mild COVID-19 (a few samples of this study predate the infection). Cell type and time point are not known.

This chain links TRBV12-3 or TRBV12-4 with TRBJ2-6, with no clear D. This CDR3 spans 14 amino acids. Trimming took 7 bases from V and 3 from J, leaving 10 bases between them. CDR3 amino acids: CASTYLGGANVLTF. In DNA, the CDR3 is TGTGCCAGCACCTACCTTGGTGGGGCCAACGTCCTGACTTTC.

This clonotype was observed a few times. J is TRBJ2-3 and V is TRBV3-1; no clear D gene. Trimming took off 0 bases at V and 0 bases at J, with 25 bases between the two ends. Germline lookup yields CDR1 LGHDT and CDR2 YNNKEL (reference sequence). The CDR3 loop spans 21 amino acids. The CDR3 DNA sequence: TGTGCCAGCAGCCAAGAAAAGGCAGTTTCGGTTATCCCGACCAGCACAGATACGCAGTATTTT. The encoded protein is CASSQEKAVSVIPTSTDTQYF.

The CDR3 sequence: CASSPGGGQRTEAFF. The CDR3 region has the DNA TGTGCCAGCAGCCCCGGGGGGGGGCAGAGAACTGAAGCTTTCTTT. The rearrangement uses TRBV12-3 or TRBV12-4 and TRBJ1-1; a weak D match, TRBD1 (6 bases). V was shortened by 6 bases and J by 5 bases, with 19 bases between the two germline ends. CDR3 length equals 15 residues.

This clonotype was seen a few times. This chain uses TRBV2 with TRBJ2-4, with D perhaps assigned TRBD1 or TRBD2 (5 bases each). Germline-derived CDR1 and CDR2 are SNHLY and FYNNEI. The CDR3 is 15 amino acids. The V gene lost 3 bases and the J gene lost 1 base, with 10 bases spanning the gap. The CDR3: CASSDEGMAKNIQYF. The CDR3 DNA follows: TGTGCCAGCAGTGATGAGGGGATGGCCAAAAACATTCAGTACTTC.

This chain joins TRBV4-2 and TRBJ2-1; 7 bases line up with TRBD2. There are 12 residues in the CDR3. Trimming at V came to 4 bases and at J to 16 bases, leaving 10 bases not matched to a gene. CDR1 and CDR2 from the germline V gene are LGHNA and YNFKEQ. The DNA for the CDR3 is TGTGCCAGCAGCCCCGGGGGGAGGGTGCTTTTCTTC. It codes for CASSPGGRVLFF.

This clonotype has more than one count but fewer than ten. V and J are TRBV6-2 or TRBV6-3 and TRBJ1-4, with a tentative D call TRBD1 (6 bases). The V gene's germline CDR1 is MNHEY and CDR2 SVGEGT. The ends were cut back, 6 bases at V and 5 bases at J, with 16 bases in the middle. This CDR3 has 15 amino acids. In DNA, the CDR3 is TGTGCCAGCAGGCCAGACAGGCGGAGGAATGAAAAACTGTTTTTT. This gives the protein CASRPDRRRNEKLFF.

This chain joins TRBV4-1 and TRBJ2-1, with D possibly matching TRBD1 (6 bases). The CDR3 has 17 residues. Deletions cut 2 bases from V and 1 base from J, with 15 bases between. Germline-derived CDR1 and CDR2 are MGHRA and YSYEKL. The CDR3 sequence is CASSQSLDRISYNEQFF. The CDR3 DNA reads TGCGCCAGCAGCCAATCCCTCGACAGGATTTCCTACAATGAGCAGTTCTTC.

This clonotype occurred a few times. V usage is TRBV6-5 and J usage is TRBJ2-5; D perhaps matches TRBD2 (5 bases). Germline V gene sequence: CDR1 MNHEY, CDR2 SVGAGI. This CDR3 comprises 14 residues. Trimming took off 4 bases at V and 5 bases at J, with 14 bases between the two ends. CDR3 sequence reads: CASSWRYPEETQYF. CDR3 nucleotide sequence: TGTGCCAGCAGTTGGAGGTACCCGGAGGAGACCCAGTACTTC.

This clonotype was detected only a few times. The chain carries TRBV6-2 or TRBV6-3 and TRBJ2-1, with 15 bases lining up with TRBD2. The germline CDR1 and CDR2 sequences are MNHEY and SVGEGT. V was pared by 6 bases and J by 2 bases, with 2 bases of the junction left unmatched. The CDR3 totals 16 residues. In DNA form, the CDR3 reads TGTGCCAGCAGCCGGACTAGCGGGGGGGCCTACAATGAGCAGTTCTTC. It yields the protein CASSRTSGGAYNEQFF.

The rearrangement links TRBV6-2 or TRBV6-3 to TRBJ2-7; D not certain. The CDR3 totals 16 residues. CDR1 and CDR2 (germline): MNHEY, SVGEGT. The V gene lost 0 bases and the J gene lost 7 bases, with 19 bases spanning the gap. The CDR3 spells CASSYSLSGLRREQYV. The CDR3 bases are TGTGCCAGCAGTTACTCACTTTCCGGGTTAAGGAGAGAGCAGTACGTC.